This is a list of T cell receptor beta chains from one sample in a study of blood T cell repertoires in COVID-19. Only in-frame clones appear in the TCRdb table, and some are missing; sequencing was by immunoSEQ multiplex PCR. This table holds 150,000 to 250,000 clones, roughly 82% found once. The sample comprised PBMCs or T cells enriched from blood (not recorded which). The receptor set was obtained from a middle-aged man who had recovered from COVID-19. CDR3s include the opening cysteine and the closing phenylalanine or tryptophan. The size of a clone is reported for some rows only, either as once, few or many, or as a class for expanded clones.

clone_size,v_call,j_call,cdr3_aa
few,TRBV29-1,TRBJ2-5,CSERQGGQETQYF
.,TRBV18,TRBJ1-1,CASSQGGNTEAFF
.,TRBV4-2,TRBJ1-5,CASSQTGVGQPQHF
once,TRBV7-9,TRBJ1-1,CASSLEFAVEKNTEAFF
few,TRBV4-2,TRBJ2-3,CASSQDQGAGADTQYF
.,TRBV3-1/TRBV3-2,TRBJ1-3,CASRGGPGNTIYF
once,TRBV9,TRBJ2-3,CASSVATGVATDTQYF
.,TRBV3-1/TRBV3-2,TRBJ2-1,CASSETTGLAYNEQFF
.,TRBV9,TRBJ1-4,CASSARKGQNEKLFF
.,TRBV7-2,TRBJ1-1,CASSPPTGQGLKSAFF
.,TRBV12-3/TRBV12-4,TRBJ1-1,CASTPERVTEAFF
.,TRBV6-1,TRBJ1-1,CASSSGQGVTEAFF
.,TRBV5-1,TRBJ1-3,CASSPTASGNTIYF
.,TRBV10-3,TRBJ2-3,CAAGGADGLTDTQYF
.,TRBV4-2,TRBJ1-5,CASSQGRGEGAQHF
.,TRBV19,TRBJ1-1,CASSPGIYMNTEAFF
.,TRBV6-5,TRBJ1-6,CASSYSRGGDSPLHF
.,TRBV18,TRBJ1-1,CASSPYTLNTEAFF
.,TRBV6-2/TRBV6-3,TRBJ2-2,CASSYSKSGTGELFF
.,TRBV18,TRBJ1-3,CASSRGSPPGNTIYF
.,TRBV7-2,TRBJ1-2,CASSLETRAGLSYGYTF
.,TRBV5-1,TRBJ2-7,CASRTGTGGNEQYF
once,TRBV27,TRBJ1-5,CASSPTGWQPQHF
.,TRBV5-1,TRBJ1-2,CASSLPGQGAYGYTF
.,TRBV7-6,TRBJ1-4,CASSRSTGMNEKLFF
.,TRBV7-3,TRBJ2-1,CASSPDPGVNNEQFF
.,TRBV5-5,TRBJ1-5,CASSLAPDNYQPQHF
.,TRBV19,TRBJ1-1,CAVQGAGKGEAFF
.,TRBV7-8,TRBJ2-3,CASSSTTSGITDTQYF
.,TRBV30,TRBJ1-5,CAWSRGVGDQPQHF
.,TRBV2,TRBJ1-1,CASSDTGADTEAFF
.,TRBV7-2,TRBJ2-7,CASSLSLAGSYEQYF
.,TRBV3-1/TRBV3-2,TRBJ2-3,CASRDTGRRPDTQYF
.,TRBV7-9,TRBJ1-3,CASSFSNGNTIYF
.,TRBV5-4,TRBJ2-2,CASSYGTSGGTGELFF
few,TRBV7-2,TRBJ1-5,CASSLVRVGNQPQHF
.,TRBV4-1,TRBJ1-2,CASSQEGTGYYGYTF
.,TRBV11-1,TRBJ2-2,CASSLGLPGTGELFF
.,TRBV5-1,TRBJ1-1,CASSLGQRNEAFF
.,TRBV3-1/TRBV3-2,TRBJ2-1,CASPGQGLF
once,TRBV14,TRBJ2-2,CASSPLAGRAYTGELFF
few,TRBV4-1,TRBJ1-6,CASSQEVRVYSPLHF
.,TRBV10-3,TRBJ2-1,CAIRDLTSGSPYNEQFF
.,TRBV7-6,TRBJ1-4,CASSLSRTGKETNEKLFF
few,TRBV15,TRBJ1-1,CATSRDIEAAEAFF
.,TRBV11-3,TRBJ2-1,CASSLGQGLGEQFF